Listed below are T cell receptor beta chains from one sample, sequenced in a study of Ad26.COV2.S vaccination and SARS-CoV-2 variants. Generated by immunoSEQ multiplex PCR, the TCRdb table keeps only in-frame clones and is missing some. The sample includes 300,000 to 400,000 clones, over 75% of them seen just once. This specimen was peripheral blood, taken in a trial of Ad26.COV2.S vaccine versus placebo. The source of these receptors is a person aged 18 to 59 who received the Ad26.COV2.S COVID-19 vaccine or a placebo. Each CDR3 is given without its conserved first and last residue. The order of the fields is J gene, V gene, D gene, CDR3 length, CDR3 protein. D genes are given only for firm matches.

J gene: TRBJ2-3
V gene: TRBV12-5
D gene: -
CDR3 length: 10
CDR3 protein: ASGPRVDTQY

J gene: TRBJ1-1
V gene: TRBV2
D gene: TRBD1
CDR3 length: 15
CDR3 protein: ASSERTGGFWDTEAF

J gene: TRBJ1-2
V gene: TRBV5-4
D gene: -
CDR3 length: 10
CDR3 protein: ASSQDSRGYT

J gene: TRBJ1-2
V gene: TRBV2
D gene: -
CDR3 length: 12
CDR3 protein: ASIVEQGLIGYT

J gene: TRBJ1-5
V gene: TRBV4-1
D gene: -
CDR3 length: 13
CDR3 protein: ASSQGAGANQPQH

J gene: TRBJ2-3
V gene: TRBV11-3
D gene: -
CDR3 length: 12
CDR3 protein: ASSPGVSTDTQY

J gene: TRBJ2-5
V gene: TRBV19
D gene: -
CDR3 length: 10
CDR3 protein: ASSPLGETQY

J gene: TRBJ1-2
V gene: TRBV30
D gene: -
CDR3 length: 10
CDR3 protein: AWNMGNYGYT

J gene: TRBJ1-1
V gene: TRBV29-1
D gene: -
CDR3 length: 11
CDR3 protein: SVAPLSGTEAF

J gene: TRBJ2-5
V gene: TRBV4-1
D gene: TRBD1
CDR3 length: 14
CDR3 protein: ASSQIRDRTRETQY

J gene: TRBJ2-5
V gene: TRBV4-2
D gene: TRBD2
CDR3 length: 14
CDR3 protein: ASSPGTSGASRTQY

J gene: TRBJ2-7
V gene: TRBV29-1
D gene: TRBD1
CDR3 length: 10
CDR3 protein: SVVLGGLEQY

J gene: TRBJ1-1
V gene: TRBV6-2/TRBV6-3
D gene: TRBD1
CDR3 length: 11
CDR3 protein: ASSGQGYTEAF

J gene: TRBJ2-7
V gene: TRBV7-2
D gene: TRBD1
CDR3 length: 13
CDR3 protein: ASSPGTGWSYEQY

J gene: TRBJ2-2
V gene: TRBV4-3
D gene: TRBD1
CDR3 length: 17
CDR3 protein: ASSPVVAGGTGNTGELF

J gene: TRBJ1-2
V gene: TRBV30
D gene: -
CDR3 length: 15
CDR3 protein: AWSEGGMAGINYGYT